Listed here are 12 T cell receptor beta chains from one sample, sequenced in a study of tumor and adjacent non-tumor tissue in lung cancer. A modified ARM-PCR protocol with three rounds of nested PCR amplified TCRbeta. Each CDR3 protein is one row after TCRdb ran MiXCR on the multiplex PCR reads. The sample consists of 200,000 to 250,000 distinct CDR3 sequences, less than 80% of them appearing once. This sample's RNA came from whole unsorted tissue. Sequences were obtained from lung tumor tissue. The receptors were gathered from a man aged 55-75 years with non-small cell lung cancer.

In the case of this clonotype: An end of the junction does not agree with germline; a read error may underlie this. V gene TRBV5-1 combines with J gene TRBJ2-2; weak D call: TRBD2 (6 bases). The CDR3 runs 15 residues. The germline V gene has CDR1 SGHRS and CDR2 YFSETQ. For the CDR3, the DNA is TGCGCCAGCAGCCTCACGGGAGCGAACACCGGCGAGCTGTTTTTT. It yields the protein CASSLTGANTGELFF.

About this clonotype: At one end, the junction sequence differs from germline, possibly due to a read error. The chain has TRBV12-3 or TRBV12-4 and TRBJ1-5; 8 nucleotides align to TRBD1. The CDR3 loop spans 14 amino acids. The CDR3 DNA is TGTGCCAACAGTTCGACAGGGGAGGGTCAGCCCCAGCATTTT. It is translated as CANSSTGEGQPQHF.

Concerning this clonotype: One base away lies a much larger clone, so this may be a sequencing read error. The chain employs TRBV6-5 and TRBJ1-5; tentatively, D is TRBD1 (6 bases). Germline lookup yields CDR1 MNHEY and CDR2 SVGAGI. The germline V and J ends were trimmed by 7 bases and 3 bases, with 16 bases remaining between them. This CDR3 has 15 amino acids. The CDR3 loop is CASKLRRGYNQPQHF. The CDR3 nucleotides are TGTGCCAGCAAACTTCGCAGGGGCTACAATCAGCCCCAGCATTTT.

J is TRBJ2-5 and V is TRBV18; TRBD2 matches 11 bases. This CDR3 contains 16 residues. V lost 3 bases and J lost 4; bases outside the gene matches: 7. Germline V gene lookup returns CDR1 KGHSH and CDR2 LQKENI. CDR3 in amino acids: CASSPLAGGTGETQYF. For the CDR3, the DNA is TGTGCCAGCTCACCCCTAGCGGGAGGAACAGGAGAGACCCAGTACTTC. Together with reference TRBV18 and TRBJ2-5, the CDR3 gives the full variable domain: NAGVMQNPRHLVRRRGQEARLRCSPMKGHSHVYWYRQLPEEGLKFMVYLQKENIIDESGMPKERFSAEFPKEGPSILRIQQVVRGDSAAYFCASSPLAGGTGETQYFGPGTRLLVL.

Regarding this clonotype: At one of its ends the junction is not consistent with the germline gene, which may arise from a read error. This sequence joins TRBV11-2 and TRBJ1-5; D ambiguous. CDR1 and CDR2 from the germline V gene are SGHAT and FQNNGV. The CDR3 spans 15 residues. The chain's CDR3 is CARSLEGNSNQSQHF. In nucleotides, the CDR3 is TGTGCCAGGAGCTTAGAAGGGAACAGCAATCAGTCCCAGCATTTT.

This clonotype was recorded at least ten times. The chain combines TRBV29-1 with TRBJ2-5; 7 positions match TRBD1. The CDR3 runs 12 residues. Germline lookup yields CDR1 SQVTM and CDR2 ANQGSEA. V shed 8 bases and J 0 bases; nucleotides not matched to a gene: 3. CDR3 nucleotides: TGCAGCCCGGGGACAGACCAAGAGACCCAGTACTTC. It translates to CSPGTDQETQYF.

J is TRBJ2-1 and V is TRBV6-5, with 7 bases fitting TRBD2. The J segment lost 9 bases and the V segment lost 4 bases, leaving 9 bases of the junction unmatched. This CDR3 comprises 14 residues. The germline CDR1 and CDR2 sequences are MNHEY and SVGAGI. This CDR3 reads CASSFRGGPSEQFF. DNA of the CDR3: TGTGCCAGCAGTTTCCGGGGAGGGCCTAGTGAGCAGTTCTTC.

Notes on this clonotype: A read error may be the cause here, since a much bigger clone is one base away. The CDR3 DNA is TGCGCCAGCAGCGAGGGACTAGCGGGAGGTGCGAATACGCAGTATTTT. It specifies CASSEGLAGGANTQYF. The chain has TRBV4-1 and TRBJ2-3; TRBD2 aligns across 15 bases. Germline V gene data show CDR1 as MGHRA and CDR2 as YSYEKL. Trimming removed 5 bases from V and 7 bases from J; junction bases left unmatched: 7. CDR3 length: 16 residues.

With regard to this clonotype: This clone may be a read error of a much larger clone one base away. V gene TRBV4-1 combines with J gene TRBJ2-2, with D unresolved. CDR3 length: 13 residues. The germline CDR1 and CDR2 sequences are MGHRA and YSYEKL. CDR3 DNA: TGCGCCAGCAGCCGCGACCCCACCGAGGAGCTGTTTTTT. Translation: CASSRDPTEELFF.

Points on this clonotype: With a much larger clone just one base away, this may be a read error. V gene TRBV20-1 combines with J gene TRBJ1-3; TRBD1 might be the D (6 bases). CDR3 length: 14 amino acids. The germline V gene encodes CDR1 DFQATT and CDR2 SNEGSKA (reference sequence). Written as DNA, the CDR3 is TGCAGTGTTAGAGATCCGACAGGCGGAAACACCATATATTTT. Translation: CSVRDPTGGNTIYF.

Of note for this clonotype: This CDR3 fails to terminate in the conserved phenylalanine or tryptophan, so it likely reflects a read error. The DNA is omitted, as the CDR3 cannot be located on it reliably, and the CDR3 follows TCRdb's listing. The CDR3 spells CTSSLGQNQPQRL. The chain uses TRBV11-1 and TRBJ1-5; TRBD1 is the table's D call and was not checked against the DNA. The CDR3 totals 13 residues, both ends included. Germline lookup yields CDR1 SGHAT and CDR2 FQDESV (reference sequence).

As regards this clonotype: An end of the junction does not agree with germline; a read error may underlie this. V is TRBV11-2 and J is TRBJ1-3; the D gene is possibly TRBD1 (5 bases). There are 16 residues in the CDR3. Germline CDR1 SGHAT, CDR2 FQNNGV. CDR3 protein: CASSEQVSSPGNTIHF. The CDR3 DNA reads TGTGCCAGCAGCGAACAGGTGTCGAGCCCTGGAAACACCATACATTTT.